Listed here are 14 T cell receptor beta chains from one sample, sequenced in a study of T cell clusters in autoimmune cytopenias. TRB was amplified by touch-down multiplex PCR, primer pools A and B combined. TCRdb reworked the multiplex PCR reads into one entry per CDR3 protein, no DNA. The ten most abundant clones cover around 31% of a sample with around 11,000 distinct CDR3 sequences. Approximately 40,000 genome equivalents of blood DNA were amplified for TRB. The same data also contributed to another study, on T cell repertoires in aging, cancer and after chemotherapy.

The sequenced material came from peripheral blood. The receptors come from a human donor in good health.

This rearrangement joins TRBV6-5 to TRBJ2-5; the TCRdb call, TRBD2, lacks DNA for checking. CDR3 length: 16 residues. Germline loops: CDR1 MNHEY, CDR2 SVGAGI. The CDR3 sequence: CASTSLAGGLQETQYF.

The chain joins TRBV5-5 to TRBJ2-5; TCRdb reports TRBD2, a call that lacks DNA to check it against. This CDR3 comprises 16 residues. Germline values: CDR1 SGHKS, CDR2 YYEKEE (reference sequence). CDR3 amino acids: CASSPMTGLAVETQYF.

The chain combines TRBV19 with TRBJ2-5; absent DNA, TCRdb's TRBD1 call cannot be checked. The CDR3 covers 16 residues. CDR1 and CDR2 (germline): LNHDA, SQIVND (reference sequence). This CDR3 reads CASGADGTYGAETQYF.

This rearrangement joins TRBV19 to TRBJ2-1; TCRdb returns TRBD2, unconfirmable since there is no DNA. Germline-derived CDR1 and CDR2 are LNHDA and SQIVND (reference sequence). This CDR3 is 15 amino acids long. The CDR3 region is CASRTSGGAYNEQFF.

According to its frequency, this clonotype is medium-sized (0.01 to 0.1%). The chain uses TRBV29-1 and TRBJ2-1. Per germline, CDR1 SQVTM and CDR2 ANQGSEA. CDR3 length: 13 residues. The CDR3 is CSVESRGYNEQFF.

V gene TRBV29-1 combines with J gene TRBJ1-2; as DNA is missing, the TRBD1 call by TCRdb cannot be tested. The CDR3 has 13 amino acids. Germline-derived CDR1 and CDR2 are SQVTM and ANQGSEA. The CDR3: CSAKTAGPYGYTF.

This clonotype shows up as medium-sized by frequency. The chain uses TRBV30 and TRBJ1-4; TCRdb picks TRBD1, but there is no DNA to check that call. Germline CDR1 GTSNPN, CDR2 SVGIG (reference sequence). The CDR3 covers 14 residues. The CDR3 sequence: CAWSVLGGSEKLFF.

The gene calls are TRBV18 and TRBJ2-3; the D call from TCRdb, TRBD2, cannot be confirmed without DNA. The germline gives CDR1 KGHSH, CDR2 LQKENI. CDR3 length: 17 amino acids. CDR3 protein: CASSSERGRALADTQYF.

V gene TRBV10-3 combines with J gene TRBJ2-7; TCRdb designates TRBD1, a call that cannot be tested without DNA. There are 15 residues in the CDR3. Germline V CDR1 and CDR2: ENHRY, SYGVKD. The CDR3 here is CAISDGTGNVYEQYF.

V gene TRBV13 combines with J gene TRBJ2-1; TCRdb designates TRBD2, a call that cannot be tested without DNA. This CDR3 has 17 residues. CDR1 is PRHDT, CDR2 FYEKMQ, per germline (reference sequence). CDR3 in amino acids: CASSLGQSSFSYNEQFF.

This chain links TRBV27 with TRBJ2-1; TCRdb returns TRBD1, unconfirmable since there is no DNA. Germline-derived CDR1 and CDR2 are MNHEY and SMNVEV (reference sequence). The CDR3 is 15 residues long. CDR3: CASAPGDQRSNEQFF.

The chain uses TRBV11-2 and TRBJ1-5; the D call of TRBD1 rests on TCRdb alone, since no DNA is present to check it. Germline-derived CDR1 and CDR2 are SGHAT and FQNNGV. The CDR3 has 14 residues. The CDR3 loop is CASSPQGLGQPQHF.

The V call is TRBV30, the J call TRBJ1-5; the TCRdb call, TRBD1, lacks DNA for checking. The V gene's germline CDR1 is GTSNPN and CDR2 SVGIG (reference sequence). This CDR3 spans 13 amino acids. The chain's CDR3 is CAWNAGTGQPQHF. Supplemented by reference TRBV30 and TRBJ1-5, the full variable domain reads SQTIHQWPATLVQPVGSPLSLECTVEGTSNPNLYWYRQAAGRGLQLLFYSVGIGQISSEVPQNLSASRPQDRQFILSSKKLLLSDSGFYLCAWNAGTGQPQHFGDGTRLSIL.

The chain employs TRBV27 and TRBJ2-7; there is no DNA to check the TCRdb D call of TRBD2. CDR1 is MNHEY and CDR2 is SMNVEV in the germline V gene (reference sequence). CDR3 length equals 15 residues. CDR3 region: CASSFRTKIFDEQYF.